The rows below give T cell receptor beta chains drawn from one sample of a study of CD8+ T cells in alopecia areata. TCRdb's copy holds only in-frame clones and misses some; the assay was immunoSEQ multiplex PCR. The table has 110,000 to 150,000 clones, nearly 55% seen once. Sequenced here: CD8+ T cells sorted from blood, sampled at week 4, from a patient treated with tofacitinib. The source is a human donor with alopecia areata. Both conserved end residues are part of each CDR3. Fields, in order: J gene, clone size, V gene, D gene, CDR3 protein, CDR3 DNA. D genes are given only for firm matches. The size entry is marked missing in some rows and otherwise reads once, few, many or a size class.

>TRBJ1-1|.|TRBV7-9|TRBD1
CASSSLQGVYEAFF
TGTGCCAGCAGCTCCCTACAGGGGGTATACGAAGCTTTCTTT
>TRBJ1-2|.|TRBV15|.
CATKAPQDPNYGYTF
TGTGCCACCAAGGCGCCCCAGGACCCTAACTATGGCTACACCTTC
>TRBJ1-1|.|TRBV4-1|.
CASSQDRGRAFF
TGCGCCAGCAGCCAAGATCGGGGACGAGCTTTCTTT
>TRBJ2-5|few|TRBV9|TRBD1
CASSDPGQVQETQYF
TGTGCCAGCAGCGATCCGGGACAGGTACAAGAGACCCAGTACTTC
>TRBJ1-1|medium-sized|TRBV14|.
CASSLRLVTEAFF
TGTGCCAGCAGCCTGCGTTTGGTGACTGAAGCTTTCTTT
>TRBJ2-5|once|TRBV2|.
CASSEAEETQYF
TGTGCCAGCAGTGAGGCCGAAGAGACCCAGTACTTC
>TRBJ2-3|.|TRBV29-1|.
CSAYEGEGDTQYF
TGCAGCGCCTACGAGGGCGAGGGAGATACGCAGTATTTT
>TRBJ1-4|.|TRBV5-4|.
CASSLWGGHNEKLFF
TGTGCCAGCAGCTTATGGGGGGGCCATAATGAAAAACTGTTTTTT
>TRBJ2-7|.|TRBV2|.
CASSEDLYEQYF
TGTGCCAGCAGTGAAGACCTCTACGAGCAGTACTTC
>TRBJ2-5|.|TRBV5-1|TRBD2
CASSLGLAGAIETQYF
TGCGCCAGCAGCCTGGGGCTAGCGGGGGCCATAGAGACCCAGTACTTC
>TRBJ1-2|.|TRBV10-3|.
CAIGAGGGGYTF
TGTGCCATCGGTGCTGGGGGCGGCGGCTACACCTTC
>TRBJ2-1|.|TRBV13|.
CASSTSRNEQFF
TGTGCCAGCTCGACTAGTCGTAATGAGCAGTTCTTC
>TRBJ2-7|.|TRBV6-5|TRBD1
CASSSVTGGLAQYF
TGTGCCAGCAGTTCCGTGACAGGGGGTCTTGCGCAGTACTTC